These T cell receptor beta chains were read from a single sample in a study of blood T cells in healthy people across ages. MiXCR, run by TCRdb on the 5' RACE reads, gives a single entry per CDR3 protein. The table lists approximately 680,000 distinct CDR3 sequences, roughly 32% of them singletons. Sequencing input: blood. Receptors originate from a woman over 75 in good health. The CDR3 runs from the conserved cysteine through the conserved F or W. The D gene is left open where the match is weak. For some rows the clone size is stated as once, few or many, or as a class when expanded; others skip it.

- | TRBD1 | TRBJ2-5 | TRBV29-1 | TGCAGCGTCAAAAGGGACAGGCCTTTAGGGACCCAGTACTTC | CSVKRDRPLGTQYF
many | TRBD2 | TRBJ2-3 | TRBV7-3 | TGTGCCAGCAGCGTCGGACTAGCGGGGGGATTCACAGATACGCAGTATTTT | CASSVGLAGGFTDTQYF
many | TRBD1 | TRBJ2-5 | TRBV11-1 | TGTGCCAGCAGCTTCCCGGGACAGGGGACGCAAGAGACCCAGTACTTC | CASSFPGQGTQETQYF
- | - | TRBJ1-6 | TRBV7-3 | TGTGCCAGCAGCTTAACTCGGCAGGGGTCGTCACCCCTCCACTTT | CASSLTRQGSSPLHF
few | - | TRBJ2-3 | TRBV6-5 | TGTGCCAGCAGGTATAGGCACCAGAGCCGGAGGGCAGATACGCAGTATTTT | CASRYRHQSRRADTQYF
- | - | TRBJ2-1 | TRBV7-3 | TGTGCCAGCAGCGATGGGGGGAATTTATACAATGAGCAGTTCTTC | CASSDGGNLYNEQFF
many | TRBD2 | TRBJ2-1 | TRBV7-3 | TGTGCCAGCAGCTTAATCCCGGGACTATACAATGAGCAGTTCTTC | CASSLIPGLYNEQFF
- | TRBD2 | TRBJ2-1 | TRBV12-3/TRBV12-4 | TGTGCCAGCAGCCAATTGAGCGGGAGGCCCTACAATGAGCAGTTCTTC | CASSQLSGRPYNEQFF
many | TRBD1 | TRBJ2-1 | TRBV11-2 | TGTGCCAGCAGTCGTCGGACAGGGGACAATGAGCAGTTCTTC | CASSRRTGDNEQFF
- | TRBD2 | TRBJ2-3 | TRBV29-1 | TGCAGCGTTGTATTGGTTAGCGGGGGGGGCGCAGATACGCAGTATTTT | CSVVLVSGGGADTQYF
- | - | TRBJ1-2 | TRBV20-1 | TGCAGTGCCCGCGTCCAGAGTGGCTACACCTTC | CSARVQSGYTF
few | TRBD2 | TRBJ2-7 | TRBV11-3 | TGTGCCAGCAGCCCCGGGGGGGCTAGCGGGGCCTACGAGCAGTACTTC | CASSPGGASGAYEQYF
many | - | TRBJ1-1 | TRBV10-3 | TGTGCCATCAGTGAGACAGATAACACTGAAGCTTTCTTT | CAISETDNTEAFF
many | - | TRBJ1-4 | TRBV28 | TGTGCCAGCAGTTCCGGGACCGTTGACGAAAAACTGTTTTTT | CASSSGTVDEKLFF
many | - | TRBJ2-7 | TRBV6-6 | TGTGCCAGCAGTTACGTACAGGCCGGATACGAGCAGTACTTC | CASSYVQAGYEQYF
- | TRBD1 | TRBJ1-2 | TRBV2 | TGTGCCAGCAGTGAACAGGGGGCTGGTGGCTACACCTTC | CASSEQGAGGYTF
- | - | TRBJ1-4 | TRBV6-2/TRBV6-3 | TGTGCCAGCAGTCCCGTAAATGAAAAACTGTTTTTT | CASSPVNEKLFF